The subject of this entry is one T cell receptor (beta chain). This sample is part of a study of blood T cell repertoires in COVID-19. About the research overall: Sites across the United States, Italy and Spain contributed samples from acute and convalescent COVID-19. T cells, B-cell-depleted T cells, or PBMCs supplied cDNA or gDNA.

Authors' data handling: The assay estimated nucleated cells by amplifying reference gene primers. Only in-frame clones appear in the TCRdb table, and some are missing; sequencing was by immunoSEQ multiplex PCR. The DNA was the basis for D and trimming; V, J and clone size are from that table. The table has roughly 330,000 clones, roughly 89% seen once. Sequencing used peripheral blood. The sequence was collected from a man in his thirties or forties with COVID-19, enrolled during active disease.

Here the CDR3 reads CASSDNQGITDTQYF. The DNA of the CDR3 is TGTGCCAGCAGCGATAACCAGGGAATCACAGATACGCAGTATTTT. The V call is TRBV11-3, the J call TRBJ2-3, with a weak D call TRBD1 (5 bases). Germline assignment: CDR1 SGHNT and CDR2 YENEEA. The CDR3 runs 15 residues. V lost 5 bases, J lost 2 bases, and 14 bases lay in between. Full variable domain (rest looked up from reference TRBV11-3 and TRBJ2-3): EAGVVQSPRYKIIEKKQPVAFWCNPISGHNTLYWYLQNLGQGPELLIRYENEEAVDDSQLPKDRFSAERLKGVDSTLKIQPAELGDSAVYLCASSDNQGITDTQYFGPGTRLTVL.